These 26 T cell receptor beta chains were sequenced from one sample in a study of blood T cells in healthy people across ages. A sample-barcoded 5' primer and a J-beta primer mix were used in a second PCR of roughly 6 to 11 cycles. TCRdb re-derived calls from the 5' RACE reads in MiXCR, one entry per CDR3 protein. The sample has approximately 820,000 distinct CDR3 sequences, under 45% seen once; the top ten hold about 21%. Material for sequencing was blood. These receptors were taken from a man in his sixties in good health.

The gene calls are TRBV3-1 and TRBJ2-6; tentatively, D is TRBD2 (5 bases). Looked up from germline, CDR1 is LGHDT and CDR2 is YNNKEL (reference sequence). The CDR3 is 18 amino acids. Trimming removed 6 bases from V and 0 bases from J, with 18 bases in between. CDR3 nucleotides: TGTGCCAGCAGTAAGAATATCGGACTCAACTCTGGGGCCAACGTCCTGACTTTC. It specifies CASSKNIGLNSGANVLTF.

This clonotype was recorded once. Since the CDR3 does not end with the conserved phenylalanine or tryptophan, this likely comes from a read error. The V gene is TRBV5-1, the J gene TRBJ1-1, with D perhaps matching TRBD1 (5 bases). V lost 7 bases and J 2 bases, leaving 12 bases between the germline ends. The CDR3 contains 13 residues. Germline V CDR1 and CDR2: SGHRS, YFSETQ. CDR3 nucleotide sequence: TGCGCCAGCCAGACAGCCTTAAACACTGAAGCTTTCCTT. This codes for CASQTALNTEAFL.

This chain connects TRBV7-2 to TRBJ1-5; tentatively, D is TRBD1 (5 bases). The V gene's germline CDR1 is SGHTA and CDR2 FQGNSA. V shed 1 base and J shed 7 bases, with 11 bases lying between them. The CDR3 has 14 amino acids. The CDR3 DNA reads as TGTGCCAGCAGCTTAGTAGACAGTTTCCAGCCCCAGCATTTT. This sequence encodes CASSLVDSFQPQHF.

This clonotype was recorded at least ten times. The gene calls are TRBV11-2 and TRBJ1-2; D ambiguous. Trimming removed 0 bases from V and 0 bases from J, with 8 bases in between. Looked up from germline, CDR1 is SGHAT and CDR2 is FQNNGV. The CDR3 length is 15 residues. The CDR3 bases are TGTGCCAGCAGCTTAGAGGGCAGCTCTAACTATGGCTACACCTTC. Protein product: CASSLEGSSNYGYTF.

Remarks on this clonotype: A single base separates this from a much larger clone, so it may be a read error. The rearrangement links TRBV12-3 or TRBV12-4 to TRBJ2-5; perhaps TRBD1 as D (6 bases). The CDR3 consists of 12 residues. Deletions cut 6 bases from V and 11 bases from J, with 16 bases between. The CDR3 DNA is TGTGCCAGCAGACAGGGTACCAATGAGCAGTACTTC. Translated: CASRQGTNEQYF.

This chain connects TRBV12-3 or TRBV12-4 to TRBJ1-2; D is possibly TRBD1 (6 bases). This CDR3 is 12 amino acids long. Trimming removed 7 bases at V and 8 bases at J, with 14 bases between. CDR3: CASIQGGEGYTF. The CDR3 region has the DNA TGTGCCAGCATCCAAGGGGGTGAAGGCTACACCTTC.

This clonotype was observed a handful of times. J is TRBJ2-6 and V is TRBV5-1; 9 nucleotides line up with TRBD1. Trimming removed 3 bases from V and 0 bases from J; junction bases left unmatched: 4. The CDR3 sequence is 17 residues long. CDR1 is SGHRS, CDR2 YFSETQ, per germline. The CDR3 DNA sequence: TGCGCCAGCAGCTGGACAGGGGACCTCTCTGGGGCCAACGTCCTGACTTTC. It is translated as CASSWTGDLSGANVLTF.

This chain links TRBV4-2 with TRBJ1-2; unclear D gene. Germline V lookup: CDR1 LGHNA, CDR2 YNFKEQ. Trimming pared 0 bases from V and 3 bases from J, leaving 5 bases between. The CDR3 sequence is 13 residues long. As DNA, the CDR3 is TGTGCCAGCAGCCAAGATACTGACTATGGCTACACCTTC. This codes for CASSQDTDYGYTF.

The rearrangement links TRBV20-1 to TRBJ2-1, with 8 bases that match TRBD2. Germline V gene lookup returns CDR1 DFQATT and CDR2 SNEGSKA (reference sequence). The ends lost 6 bases at V and 7 bases at J; junction bases unmatched: 17. The CDR3 loop spans 16 amino acids. The CDR3 coding sequence is TGCAGTGCCTCCTGGTCGGGGGGGGCTAGGGGGAATGAGCAGTTCTTC. Protein product: CSASWSGGARGNEQFF.

The rearrangement links TRBV5-1 to TRBJ2-1; D unclear. V lost 0 bases and J lost 9, with 10 bases in between. This CDR3 has 13 residues. Germline CDR1 is SGHRS and CDR2 is YFSETQ. CDR3 sequence: CASSLEGWSEQFF. The CDR3 nucleotides read TGCGCCAGCAGCTTGGAAGGCTGGAGTGAGCAGTTCTTC.

The chain employs TRBV20-1 and TRBJ2-5; 9 positions match TRBD1. The CDR3 totals 16 residues. Germline CDR1 DFQATT, CDR2 SNEGSKA (reference sequence). The junction had 9 bases not matched to a gene; V was cut back by 1 base and J by 3 bases. Written as DNA, the CDR3 is TGCAGTGCTAGAGCCCTCGGACAGGGGAGAGAAGAGACCCAGTACTTC. Amino acid sequence: CSARALGQGREETQYF.

The J gene is TRBJ2-1, the V gene TRBV4-1; 8 bases fit TRBD2. V lost 1 base, J lost 4 bases, and 3 bases stayed unmatched. The CDR3 has 15 residues. Germline lookup yields CDR1 MGHRA and CDR2 YSYEKL. The CDR3 coding sequence is TGCGCCAGCAGCCAAGCGGCTAGCGGGTACAATGAGCAGTTCTTC. Its protein product is CASSQAASGYNEQFF.

This clonotype was detected a few times. The rearrangement uses TRBV11-2 and TRBJ2-7; weak D call: TRBD1 (6 bases). The CDR3 runs 14 residues. Germline V lookup: CDR1 SGHAT, CDR2 FQNNGV. The V end lost 5 bases, the J end lost 2 bases, and 13 bases lay between the germline ends. CDR3 nucleotide sequence: TGTGCCAGCAGCCGACAGGTCCGAACCTACGAGCAGTACTTC. It is translated as CASSRQVRTYEQYF.

The gene calls are TRBV20-1 and TRBJ2-1; D uncertain. Between the trimmed V and J ends, which lost 6 bases and 7 bases, there was a span of 22 bases. Germline CDR1 reads DFQATT; CDR2 reads SNEGSKA (reference sequence). This CDR3 spans 15 amino acids. This CDR3 is CSAIFAMLRMNEQFF. The CDR3, as DNA: TGCAGTGCCATTTTCGCGATGTTAAGGATGAATGAGCAGTTCTTC.

This CDR3 is CASRRTGVGYEQYF. The CDR3, as DNA: TGTGCCAGCAGAAGAACGGGGGTAGGCTACGAGCAGTACTTC. The rearrangement uses TRBV6-6 and TRBJ2-5; perhaps TRBD2 as D (6 bases). The tail of the sequence fits TRBJ2-7 better, so the J call may be wrong. This CDR3 is built from 14 residues. Germline lookup yields CDR1 MNHNY and CDR2 SVGAGI (reference sequence).

The chain links TRBV11-2 to TRBJ2-5; a possible D gene is TRBD2 (6 bases). V lost 10 bases and J 2 bases, leaving 14 bases between the germline ends. This CDR3 comprises 13 residues. Germline V lookup: CDR1 SGHAT, CDR2 FQNNGV. In nucleotides, the CDR3 is TGTGCCATCCCCAACCTAGCGCAAGAGACCCAGTACTTC. Amino acids: CAIPNLAQETQYF.

The chain links TRBV27 to TRBJ2-1; perhaps TRBD1 as D (6 bases). V lost 0 bases and J 15 bases, leaving 12 bases between the germline ends. Per germline, CDR1 MNHEY and CDR2 SMNVEV (reference sequence). The CDR3 consists of 12 residues. The CDR3 bases are TGTGCCAGCAGTTTATCGGCAGGGGATCTGTTCTTC. Protein sequence: CASSLSAGDLFF.

The chain combines TRBV7-2 with TRBJ2-1, with 10 bases matching TRBD1. This CDR3 has 15 amino acids. The junction had 5 bases not matched to a gene; V was cut back by 5 bases and J by 4 bases. From germline, CDR1 is SGHTA and CDR2 FQGNSA. The CDR3 nucleotides read TGTGCCAGCAGCGCCCGGGACAGGGGTTACAATGAGCAGTTCTTC. Its translation is CASSARDRGYNEQFF.

The chain combines TRBV7-2 with TRBJ2-4; 8 nucleotides align to TRBD1. CDR1 and CDR2 (germline): SGHTA, FQGNSA. V lost 5 bases, J lost 6 bases, and 9 bases stayed unmatched. The CDR3 has 15 residues. The CDR3, as DNA: TGTGCCAGCAGCCAAAGACCCGGACAGGGAAACATTCAGTACTTC. It specifies CASSQRPGQGNIQYF.

This clonotype showed up just a few times. The chain is built from TRBV27 and TRBJ2-7, with 10 bases matching TRBD1. Germline CDR1 is MNHEY and CDR2 is SMNVEV (reference sequence). The CDR3 covers 15 residues. V was clipped by 6 bases and J by 4 bases; unmatched bases: 9. CDR3 DNA: TGTGCCAGCAGACCTGCCGGGACAGGGGCGTACGAGCAGTACTTC. As protein: CASRPAGTGAYEQYF.

In its sample, this clonotype was seen a few times. This chain joins TRBV20-1 and TRBJ2-5, with TRBD1 as a possible D gene (5 bases). From germline, CDR1 is DFQATT and CDR2 SNEGSKA (reference sequence). The V end lost 1 base, the J end lost 0 bases, and 9 bases lay between the germline ends. There are 14 residues in the CDR3. This chain's CDR3 is CSARVDRHQETQYF. The CDR3 DNA reads TGCAGTGCTAGAGTTGACAGACACCAAGAGACCCAGTACTTC.

The genes are TRBV29-1 and TRBJ2-1, with TRBD2 matching over 8 bases. Germline V gives CDR1 SQVTM, CDR2 ANQGSEA. This CDR3 is built from 12 residues. Trimming cost V 4 bases and J 6 bases; bases outside gene matches: 2. The CDR3 region has the DNA TGCAGCGTTGTCCGGGGGGGCAATGAGCAGTTCTTC. Residues: CSVVRGGNEQFF.

The chain uses TRBV2 and TRBJ2-7, with 8 bases aligning to TRBD2. The trim removed 3 bases at V and 4 bases at J, leaving 14 bases unmatched. The CDR3 consists of 17 residues. Germline assignment: CDR1 SNHLY and CDR2 FYNNEI. CDR3 sequence: CASSDKGSGGPSYEQYF. In nucleotides, the CDR3 is TGTGCCAGCAGTGATAAGGGAAGCGGGGGCCCTTCTTACGAGCAGTACTTC.

On this clonotype itself: An end of the junction differs from the germline gene, which may be a read error. The chain carries TRBV12-3 or TRBV12-4 and TRBJ1-2, with D hard to call. The CDR3 is 13 residues long. The CDR3 here is CTSSLKRDYGYTF. The DNA of the CDR3 is TGTACCAGCAGTTTAAAAAGGGACTATGGCTACACCTTC.

The rearrangement links TRBV18 to TRBJ2-5, with 10 bases lining up with TRBD1. The CDR3 runs to 13 residues. The ends lost 4 bases at V and 11 bases at J; junction bases unmatched: 7. Germline lookup yields CDR1 KGHSH and CDR2 LQKENI. CDR3 coding DNA: TGTGCCAGCTCACTCGGACAGGGGGAGGAGCAGTACTTC. Protein sequence: CASSLGQGEEQYF.

The chain combines TRBV5-1 with TRBJ1-1; no firm D call. There are 13 residues in the CDR3. In germline, CDR1 is SGHRS, CDR2 YFSETQ. Between the trimmed V and J ends, which lost 4 bases and 8 bases, there was a span of 15 bases. CDR3 loop: CASSLRLSGEAFF. CDR3 in DNA: TGCGCCAGCAGCCTTCGCTTATCTGGGGAAGCTTTCTTT.